The next 19 T cell receptor beta chains were all read from a single sample in a study of shared clonotypes between healthy human individuals. Measured with immunoSEQ multiplex PCR; TCRdb has only the in-frame clones, and not every one. The sample gives roughly 1 million clones, around 76% of which show up once; 1.4% to 1.5% is in the top ten. Sample: memory CD4+ T cells sorted from blood. Subset of the sample: CD45RA-negative fraction. The receptors stem from a man aged 18 to 29 in good health.

The chain recombines TRBV28 with TRBJ2-1; D is undetermined. V dropped 2 bases and J dropped 7 bases, with 6 bases sitting between them. There are 12 residues in the CDR3. Germline V lookup: CDR1 MDHEN, CDR2 SYDVKM. The CDR3 region is CASSLIGNEQFF. The CDR3 nucleotides read TGTGCCAGCAGTTTAATCGGGAATGAGCAGTTCTTC.

The CDR3 here is CASSYTFPGQGYEQYF. Here the CDR3 DNA reads TGTGCCAGCAGTTACACATTCCCGGGACAGGGCTACGAGCAGTACTTC. This chain joins TRBV6-5 and TRBJ2-7, with TRBD1 identical over 9 bases. The CDR3 contains 16 residues. The germline V gene has CDR1 MNHEY and CDR2 SVGAGI. V lost 2 bases to trimming and J lost 3 bases; unmatched junction nucleotides: 8.

The V call is TRBV2, the J call TRBJ1-2, with D hard to call. Germline loops: CDR1 SNHLY, CDR2 FYNNEI. The CDR3 is 14 residues long. The germline V and J ends were trimmed by 2 bases and 3 bases, with 10 bases remaining between them. CDR3 region: CASSESSTYYGYTF. CDR3 DNA sequence: TGTGCCAGCAGTGAAAGTTCGACGTACTATGGCTACACCTTC.

A single count supports this clone. The rearrangement links TRBV4-1 to TRBJ1-2, with 7 bases that match TRBD1. The germline gives CDR1 MGHRA, CDR2 YSYEKL. Unmatched junction bases numbered 4, after V lost 0 bases and J lost 6 bases. The CDR3 covers 14 residues. In DNA, the CDR3 is TGCGCCAGCAGCCAAGAAATAGGGGGCGATGGCTACACCTTC. Encoded protein: CASSQEIGGDGYTF.

The CDR3 nucleotides are TGTGCCATTCGGGGGACTAGCGGGACCGGGGAGCTGTTTTTT. Translated: CAIRGTSGTGELFF. The rearrangement links TRBV19 to TRBJ2-2; TRBD2 agrees at 12 bases. V shed 10 bases and J 5 bases; nucleotides not matched to a gene: 5. The CDR3 spans 14 residues. Germline CDR1 is LNHDA and CDR2 is SQIVND (reference sequence).

This chain links TRBV7-2 with TRBJ2-7, with D unclear. Germline CDR1 SGHTA, CDR2 FQGNSA. Trimming removed 1 base at V and 0 bases at J, with 4 bases between. This CDR3 comprises 13 residues. This CDR3 is CASSLDTSYEQYF. For the CDR3, the DNA is TGTGCCAGCAGCTTAGACACCTCCTACGAGCAGTACTTC. The variable domain in full, with the rest retrieved from reference TRBV7-2 and TRBJ2-7, is GAGVSQSPSNKVTEKGKDVELRCDPISGHTALYWYRQSLGQGLEFLIYFQGNSAPDKSGLPSDRFSAERTGGSVSTLTIQRTQQEDSAVYLCASSLDTSYEQYFGPGTRLTVT.

The chain combines TRBV30 with TRBJ1-1; D uncertain. The germline gives CDR1 GTSNPN, CDR2 SVGIG (reference sequence). The CDR3 totals 11 residues. V was clipped by 5 bases and J by 6 bases, with 10 bases between them. The CDR3 DNA reads as TGTGCCTGGTCCCAAAACCCTGAAGCTTTCTTT. Residues: CAWSQNPEAFF.

The chain links TRBV11-3 to TRBJ2-7; D tentatively reads TRBD1 or TRBD2 (6 bases each). The CDR3 is made up of 15 amino acids. Looked up from germline, CDR1 is SGHNT and CDR2 is YENEEA. V was clipped by 4 bases and J by 5 bases, with 18 bases between them. The CDR3 DNA sequence: TGTGCCAGCAGCTCGACACGACAGGCTAGCGACGAGCAGTACTTC. It specifies CASSSTRQASDEQYF.

This clone was seen only a few times. The rearrangement links TRBV7-2 to TRBJ2-1; D possibly corresponds to TRBD2 (5 bases). Per germline, CDR1 SGHTA and CDR2 FQGNSA. This CDR3 region has 14 residues. Deletions cut 3 bases from V and 4 bases from J, with 10 bases between. As DNA, the CDR3 is TGTGCCAGCAGCTTTCGCGGGCCATACAATGAGCAGTTCTTC. Translating it yields CASSFRGPYNEQFF.

J is TRBJ2-2 and V is TRBV28; D not resolved. This CDR3 is 17 amino acids long. Trimming shortened V by 8 bases and J by 2 bases, and 21 bases separated the two germline ends. Looked up from germline, CDR1 is MDHEN and CDR2 is SYDVKM. Written as DNA, the CDR3 is TGTGCCAGCGGACCCCGGCTGGCAGGCTTAAACACCGGGGAGCTGTTTTTT. Translating gives CASGPRLAGLNTGELFF.

The gene calls are TRBV7-9 and TRBJ2-1, with 13 nucleotides matching TRBD2. Trimming at V came to 5 bases and at J to 7 bases, leaving 2 bases not matched to a gene. Germline CDR1 SEHNR, CDR2 FQNEAQ (reference sequence). The CDR3 has 14 amino acids. The DNA for the CDR3 is TGTGCCAGCAGCCTGACTAGCGGGGGGAATGAGCAGTTCTTC. This codes for CASSLTSGGNEQFF.

This clone was counted only a few times. The chain is built from TRBV5-6 and TRBJ1-6; TRBD1 aligns across 9 bases. Germline V lookup: CDR1 SGHDT, CDR2 YYEEEE. Trimming removed 5 bases from V and 9 bases from J; junction bases left unmatched: 6. The CDR3 totals 14 residues. The CDR3 sequence: CASRRTGVGSPLHF. In nucleotides, the CDR3 is TGTGCCAGCAGGCGGACAGGGGTGGGTTCACCCCTCCACTTT.

The chain recombines TRBV15 with TRBJ1-1, with 8 positions matching TRBD1. The germline gives CDR1 LNHNV, CDR2 YYDKDF (reference sequence). Trimming took 1 base from V and 7 from J; bases not matched to a gene: 5. CDR3 length: 14 residues. This CDR3 is CATSRGGQANEAFF. CDR3 DNA: TGTGCCACCAGCAGAGGGGGACAGGCGAATGAAGCTTTCTTT. The full variable domain, in which reference TRBV15 and TRBJ1-1 provide the parts outside the CDR3, is DAMVIQNPRYQVTQFGKPVTLSCSQTLNHNVMYWYQQKSSQAPKLLFHYYDKDFNNEADTPDNFQSRRPNTSFCFLDIRSPGLGDTAMYLCATSRGGQANEAFFGQGTRLTVV.

This chain uses TRBV7-2 with TRBJ2-3; no reliable D call. This CDR3 has 14 residues. With 5 bases removed from V and 3 bases from J, the gap between germline ends came to 12 bases. Germline V gene sequence: CDR1 SGHTA, CDR2 FQGNSA. In nucleotides, the CDR3 is TGTGCCAGCAGCGTACTATCCGGGACAGATACGCAGTATTTT. This translates into CASSVLSGTDTQYF.

In its sample, this clone was seen a few times. This rearrangement joins TRBV4-3 to TRBJ2-6; the D gene could be TRBD1 or TRBD2 (7 bases each). With 2 bases removed from V and 0 bases from J, the gap between germline ends came to 26 bases. This CDR3 has 22 residues. Looked up from germline, CDR1 is LGHNA and CDR2 is YSLEER. CDR3 sequence: CASSQKVGGGTAEFSGANVLTF. The DNA for the CDR3 is TGCGCCAGCAGCCAAAAGGTCGGGGGAGGGACAGCAGAATTCTCTGGGGCCAACGTCCTGACTTTC.

The chain carries TRBV6-6 and TRBJ2-7; possibly TRBD1 or TRBD2 for D (5 bases each). With 2 bases removed from V and 5 bases from J, the gap between germline ends came to 13 bases. Looked up from germline, CDR1 is MNHNY and CDR2 is SVGAGI (reference sequence). This CDR3 has 14 amino acids. CDR3 DNA sequence: TGTGCCAGCAGTTACCAGGTCATGGGGGACGAGCAGTACTTC. Its translation is CASSYQVMGDEQYF.

This clone has only one observation. The V gene is TRBV7-2, the J gene TRBJ2-3, with D perhaps matching TRBD1 (5 bases). Trimming stripped 3 bases from V and 4 bases from J, with 11 bases between. CDR1 and CDR2 from the germline V gene are SGHTA and FQGNSA. CDR3 length: 14 residues. DNA for the CDR3: TGTGCCAGCAGCTTCAGGGTAGGGGCAGATACGCAGTATTTT. This sequence encodes CASSFRVGADTQYF.

This clone was picked up one time. The gene calls are TRBV6-1 and TRBJ2-2; D perhaps matches TRBD1 (5 bases). CDR3 length equals 13 residues. With 3 bases removed from V and 7 bases from J, the gap between germline ends came to 9 bases. Germline lookup yields CDR1 MNHNS and CDR2 SASEGT. CDR3 residues: CASSDLRGGELFF. DNA for the CDR3: TGTGCCAGCAGTGATCTTAGGGGCGGGGAGCTGTTTTTT.

V gene TRBV28 combines with J gene TRBJ1-5, with D tentatively TRBD1 (5 bases). V gave up 3 bases and J gave up 3 bases, with 9 bases separating them. Looked up from germline, CDR1 is MDHEN and CDR2 is SYDVKM. The CDR3 sequence is 14 residues long. The CDR3 DNA follows: TGTGCCAGCAGTTTCGGCAGGGACAATCAGCCCCAGCATTTT. Its translation is CASSFGRDNQPQHF.